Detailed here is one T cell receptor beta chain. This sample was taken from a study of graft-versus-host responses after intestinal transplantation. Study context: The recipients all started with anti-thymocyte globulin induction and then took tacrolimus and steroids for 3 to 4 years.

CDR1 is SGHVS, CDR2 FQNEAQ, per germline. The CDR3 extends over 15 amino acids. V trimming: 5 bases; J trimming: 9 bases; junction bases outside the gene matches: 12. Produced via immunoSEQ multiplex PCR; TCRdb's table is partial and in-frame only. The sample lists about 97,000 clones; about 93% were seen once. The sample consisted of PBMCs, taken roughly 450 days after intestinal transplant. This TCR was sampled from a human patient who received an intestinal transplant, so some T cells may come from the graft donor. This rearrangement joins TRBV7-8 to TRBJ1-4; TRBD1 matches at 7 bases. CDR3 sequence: CASSPGRQGGQKLFF. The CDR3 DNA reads TGTGCCAGCAGCCCGGGGAGACAGGGAGGCCAAAAACTGTTTTTT.